The 6 T cell receptor beta chains listed next were all sequenced from one sample in a study of cytomegalovirus exposure and HLA in healthy donors. Use of 60 Vbeta and 13 Jbeta primers characterized the PCR. The protocol was immunoSEQ multiplex PCR, while the TCRdb copy is restricted to in-frame clones and leaves out a portion. The sample carries approximately 130,000 clones, nearly 85% recorded once. Input material: PBMCs. All receptors derive from a boy under 18 in good health and CMV-seronegative.

The chain employs TRBV6-6 and TRBJ1-2; 8 positions agree with TRBD1. The V gene end was trimmed by 7 bases and the J gene end by 4 bases; junction bases not matched to a gene: 8. The length of the CDR3 is 14 residues. Germline CDR1 and CDR2: MNHNY and SVGAGI (reference sequence). The DNA of the CDR3 is TGTGCCAGCACTCCAGGGGGCCGGGGCTATGGCTACACCTTC. Amino acids: CASTPGGRGYGYTF.

V is TRBV4-3 and J is TRBJ1-4; the match to TRBD1 covers 8 bases. CDR1 is LGHNA, CDR2 YSLEER, per germline. The CDR3 has 16 amino acids. V lost 3 bases and J lost 11; bases outside the gene matches: 14. The CDR3 is CASSQGTGGSFGKLFF. As DNA, the CDR3 is TGCGCCAGCAGCCAGGGGACAGGTGGAAGTTTCGGGAAACTGTTTTTT.

CDR3 loop: CASSLGQGTYEQYF. DNA for the CDR3: TGTGCCAGCAGCTTAGGACAGGGGACCTACGAGCAGTACTTC. V and J are TRBV11-3 and TRBJ2-7; 8 bases are shared with TRBD1. Germline V gene lookup returns CDR1 SGHNT and CDR2 YENEEA. There are 14 residues in the CDR3. V shed 1 base, J shed 2 bases, and the junction held 1 base outside the gene matches.

The V gene is TRBV4-3, the J gene TRBJ2-1; TRBD2 matches 10 bases. The junction had 8 bases not matched to a gene; V was cut back by 1 base and J by 5 bases. CDR3 length: 17 residues. CDR1 LGHNA and CDR2 YSLEER come from the germline V gene. As DNA, the CDR3 is TGCGCCAGCAGCCAAGGCCCGGGACTAGCGAGTCACAATGAGCAGTTCTTC. It is translated as CASSQGPGLASHNEQFF.

This clone showed up just a few times. The genes are TRBV12-2 and TRBJ2-7; TRBD2, the D gene given by the table, was not confirmed from the DNA. TRBV12-2 counts as a pseudogene. This CDR3 is 17 amino acids long. DNA for the CDR3: TGTGCAAGTCGCTTAGCGAGGCTAGCGGGATTTGCATGCGAGCAGTACTTC. Residues: CASRLARLAGFACEQYF.

This chain links TRBV6-6 with TRBJ1-1; unclear D gene. Looked up from germline, CDR1 is MNHNY and CDR2 is SVGAGI (reference sequence). Trimming shortened V by 11 bases and J by 2 bases, and 21 bases separated the two germline ends. The CDR3 extends over 15 amino acids. The CDR3, as DNA: TGTGCCGTGGAGGGTGCGTCGGGATTTAACACTGAAGCTTTCTTT. Its protein product is CAVEGASGFNTEAFF.